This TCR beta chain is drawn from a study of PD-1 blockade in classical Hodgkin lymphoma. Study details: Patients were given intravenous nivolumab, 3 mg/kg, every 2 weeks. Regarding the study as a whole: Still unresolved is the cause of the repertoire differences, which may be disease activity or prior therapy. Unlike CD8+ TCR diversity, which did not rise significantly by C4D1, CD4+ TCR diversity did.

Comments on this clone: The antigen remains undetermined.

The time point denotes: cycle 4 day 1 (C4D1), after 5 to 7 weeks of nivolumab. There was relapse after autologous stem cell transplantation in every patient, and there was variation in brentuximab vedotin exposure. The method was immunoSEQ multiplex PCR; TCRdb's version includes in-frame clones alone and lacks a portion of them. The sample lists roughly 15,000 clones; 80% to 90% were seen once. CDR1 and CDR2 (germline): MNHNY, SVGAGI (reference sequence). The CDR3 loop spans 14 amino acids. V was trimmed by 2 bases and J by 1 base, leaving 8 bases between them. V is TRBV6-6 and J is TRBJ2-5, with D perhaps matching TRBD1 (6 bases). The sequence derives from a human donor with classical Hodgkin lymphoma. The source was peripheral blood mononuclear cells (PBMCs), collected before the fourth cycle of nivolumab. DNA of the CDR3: TGTGCCAGCAGTTACCGGACAGCCCAAGAGACCCAGTACTTC. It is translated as CASSYRTAQETQYF.